The T cell receptor beta chain under discussion was sequenced for a study of siplizumab effects on memory and regulatory T cells (dated by TCRdb to 2018 to 2020). Regarding the complete study: The effect of the anti-CD2 antibody siplizumab on alloreactive T-cell subsets was examined in allogeneic mixed lymphocyte reactions constructed from human PBMCs. The full study reports these points: Sequences below about 10^-5 frequency were poorly captured, so only a minor fraction of alloreactive clones could be mapped to unstimulated subsets. Siplizumab significantly lowered the cumulative frequency of alloreactive sequences that could be traced to unstimulated CD4+ memory T cells. Compared with memory T cells, unstimulated naive T cells appeared more diverse, and naive cells seemed to make a substantial contribution to the alloresponse. A naive or memory phenotype could not be assigned to roughly 80-97% of proliferating CD4+ or CD8+ clones. The suppressive function of proliferating Tregs from siplizumab cultures was not functionally confirmed. Among mappable alloreactive CD4+ clones, an average Treg-derived fraction of approximately 73% was observed with siplizumab, compared with roughly 25% in control reactions.

Library creation used the immunoSEQ multiplex PCR assay. Each sample had some 9.7 x 10^4 TCR templates assayed by the deep sequencing platform. Genomic DNA extracted from sorted T cells was the material used for TCRbeta CDR3 sequencing. On the study's bioinformatics: The R programming language was used for the clonal analysis of the TCRbeta CDR3 data. Alloreactive CD4+ and CD8+ clones were identified by comparing unstimulated samples to CFSE-low samples taken after the reaction. Regulatory or non-regulatory origin of alloreactive CD4+ clones was assigned by matching sequences to the sorted unstimulated Treg and non-Treg repertoires. In its TCRdb copy, this immuneACCESS table keeps in-frame sequences only and misses some clones. Where compared with another copy, unresolved V genes explain less than half of these, and the others have no known cause. V and J calls and clone size are those listed in that table; D and trimming were worked out from the DNA. This sample comprises about 69,000 clones, 80% to 90% of them detected only once. The ten top clones hold 1.7% of the sample.

Concerning this clone: No cognate antigen has been identified for it. No base-level quality is on record; no much larger clone is a single base apart.

V and J are truncated by 2 bases and 0 bases respectively, leaving an intervening sequence of 9 bases. Including the terminal cysteine and phenylalanine, the CDR3 comprises 15 residues. Only the CDR3 DNA is retained, 45 bases long and in frame from the first base. From the germline V gene, CDR1 is SGHTA and CDR2 is FQGNSA. TCRbeta CDR3 sequencing was performed on sorted unstimulated T cells and on proliferating T cells recovered from mixed lymphocyte reactions. Fresh whole blood from nine to ten HLA-typed healthy donors was used as the source from which PBMCs were isolated. Unstimulated CD4+ regulatory T cells were FACS-sorted to map the origin of alloreactive clones.

The rearranged segments are TRBV7-2 and TRBJ2-3; the D gene lacks a confident call. The receptor comes from a human donor in good health. The sequenced sample was Tregs sorted from blood. The CDR3 region: CASSLIRVSTDTQYF. The nucleotide sequence is TGTGCCAGCAGCTTAATCAGAGTGAGCACAGATACGCAGTATTTT.